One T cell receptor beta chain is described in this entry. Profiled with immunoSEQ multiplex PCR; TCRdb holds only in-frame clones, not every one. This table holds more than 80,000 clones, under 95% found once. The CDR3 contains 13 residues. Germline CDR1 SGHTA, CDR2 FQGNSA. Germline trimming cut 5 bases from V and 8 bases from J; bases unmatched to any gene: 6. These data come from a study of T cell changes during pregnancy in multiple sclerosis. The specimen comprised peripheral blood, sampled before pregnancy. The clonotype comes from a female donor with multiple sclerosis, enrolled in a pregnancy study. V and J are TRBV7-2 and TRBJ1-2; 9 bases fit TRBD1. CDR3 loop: CASSPTGGGGYTF. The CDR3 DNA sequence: TGTGCCAGCAGCCCCACAGGGGGCGGAGGCTACACCTTC.